This T cell receptor (beta chain) was sequenced for a study of CD8 T cells in Susac syndrome. The study's findings and limits: TCR sequencing and HLA analysis covered a relatively small number of individuals.

CDR1 and CDR2 from the germline V gene are SGHDT and YYEEEE. This CDR3 region has 15 residues. Trimming cost V 6 bases and J 2 bases; bases outside gene matches: 6. Of note for this clonotype: Antigen unknown.

Reverse transcription used about 0.45 to 1 ug RNA and random hexamers. TCRdb processed the immunoSEQ multiplex PCR reads anew with MiXCR; each CDR3 protein has one entry. The table shows about 120,000 distinct CDR3 sequences, with 90% to 95% occurring only once. Material: CD8+ T cells from PBMCs. The receptor's source is a human donor with Susac syndrome. The chain employs TRBV5-6 and TRBJ2-1; 9 bases agree with TRBD1. The CDR3, as DNA: TGTGCCAGCATATGGGGGACAGGGACCTACAATGAGCAGTTCTTC. It specifies CASIWGTGTYNEQFF. The full variable domain, in which reference TRBV5-6 and TRBJ2-1 provide the parts outside the CDR3, is DAGVTQSPTHLIKTRGQQVTLRCSPKSGHDTVSWYQQALGQGPQFIFQYYEEEERQRGNFPDRFSGHQFPNYSSELNVNALLLGDSALYLCASIWGTGTYNEQFFGPGTRLTVL.